The 18 T cell receptor beta chains below come from one sample, sequenced in a study of cytomegalovirus exposure and HLA in healthy donors. The PCR contained 60 Vbeta and 13 Jbeta primers. Measured with immunoSEQ multiplex PCR; TCRdb has only the in-frame clones, and not every one. The repertoire holds 75,000 to 90,000 clones, with around a tenth as singletons. The specimen sequenced was PBMCs. These receptors were obtained from a man between 60 and 70 years old in good health and CMV-seropositive.

This clone was counted between two and nine times. The rearrangement joins TRBV5-6 to TRBJ2-1, with 8 nucleotides matching TRBD2. The CDR3 runs 15 residues. V was pared by 1 base and J by 8 bases, with 8 bases of the junction left unmatched. Per germline, CDR1 SGHDT and CDR2 YYEEEE. CDR3 sequence reads: CASSLSGGFRHEQFF. The DNA for the CDR3 is TGTGCCAGCAGCTTGAGCGGGGGTTTCAGGCATGAGCAGTTCTTC. Drawing the rest from reference TRBV5-6 and TRBJ2-1, the complete variable domain is DAGVTQSPTHLIKTRGQQVTLRCSPKSGHDTVSWYQQALGQGPQFIFQYYEEEERQRGNFPDRFSGHQFPNYSSELNVNALLLGDSALYLCASSLSGGFRHEQFFGPGTRLTVL.

This chain joins TRBV19 and TRBJ2-5; a weak D match, TRBD1 (5 bases). V was clipped by 4 bases and J by 5 bases, with 14 bases between them. The CDR3 loop spans 14 amino acids. Per germline, CDR1 LNHDA and CDR2 SQIVND (reference sequence). CDR3 in amino acids: CASSKMVRAETQYF. In DNA, the CDR3 is TGTGCCAGTAGTAAGATGGTCAGGGCTGAGACCCAGTACTTC.

The J gene is TRBJ2-5, the V gene TRBV5-1; TRBD1 aligns across 8 bases. The germline CDR1 and CDR2 sequences are SGHRS and YFSETQ. Trimming took 6 bases from V and 4 from J; bases not matched to a gene: 8. This CDR3 is 14 amino acids long. The CDR3 nucleotides are TGCGCCAGCACTACCGGACAGGGAGGAGAGACCCAGTACTTC. Translated, it gives CASTTGQGGETQYF.

The chain links TRBV12-5 to TRBJ2-5, with D perhaps matching TRBD1 (6 bases). This CDR3 is 12 amino acids long. Trimming took off 0 bases at V and 9 bases at J, with 8 bases between the two ends. The germline CDR1 and CDR2 sequences are LGHNT and FRNRAP. The CDR3 sequence is CASGLVNRAQYF. CDR3 DNA sequence: TGTGCTAGTGGTTTGGTAAACAGGGCCCAGTACTTC.

This clone was observed a handful of times. The J gene is TRBJ2-1, the V gene TRBV5-1, with D possibly being TRBD1 (5 bases). Trimming shortened V by 4 bases and J by 10 bases, and 12 bases separated the two germline ends. The CDR3 runs 12 residues. Germline V gene data show CDR1 as SGHRS and CDR2 as YFSETQ. CDR3 sequence: CASSTRDNEQFF. The DNA of the CDR3 is TGCGCCAGCAGCACCAGGGATAACGAGCAGTTCTTC.

This chain links TRBV19 with TRBJ1-5; 7 bases agree with TRBD1. The CDR3 has 12 amino acids. CDR1 and CDR2 from the germline V gene are LNHDA and SQIVND (reference sequence). The trim removed 8 bases at V and 14 bases at J, leaving 12 bases unmatched. The CDR3 DNA sequence: TGTGCCAGTGGAAGGGGGCCCTGGGCGAAGCATTTT. Residues: CASGRGPWAKHF.

This clone showed up many times. The chain uses TRBV5-8 and TRBJ2-7; 8 nucleotides align to TRBD2. Germline V gene data show CDR1 as SGHTS and CDR2 as YDEGEE. The trim removed 4 bases at V and 2 bases at J, leaving 5 bases unmatched. There are 14 residues in the CDR3. This CDR3 reads CASSLTSGPYEQYF. CDR3 coding DNA: TGTGCCAGCAGCCTCACTAGCGGTCCCTACGAGCAGTACTTC.

Regarding this clone: The sample contains more than one DNA sequence encoding this CDR3. The rearrangement uses TRBV5-6 and TRBJ1-4, with D unresolved. Per germline, CDR1 SGHDT and CDR2 YYEEEE. This CDR3 comprises 14 residues. The V and J ends lost 6 bases and 1 base respectively, with 10 bases between them. CDR3: CASTSRRTNEKLFF. The CDR3 DNA follows: TGTGCCAGCACCTCCCGGAGAACTAATGAAAAACTGTTTTTT.

The chain is built from TRBV4-1 and TRBJ2-5; D gene unclear. CDR1 and CDR2 from the germline V gene are MGHRA and YSYEKL. Trimming pared 3 bases from V and 5 bases from J, leaving 16 bases between. The CDR3 loop spans 15 amino acids. CDR3: CASSHLMGPRETQYF. The CDR3 bases are TGCGCCAGCAGCCACCTGATGGGTCCGCGGGAGACCCAGTACTTC.

This clone was recorded a few times. V is TRBV10-1 and J is TRBJ1-1; TRBD1 aligns across 10 bases. V gave up 5 bases and J gave up 4 bases; unmatched junction bases: 7. Germline V gene sequence: CDR1 WNHNN, CDR2 SYGVQD (reference sequence). The CDR3 loop spans 15 amino acids. In nucleotides, the CDR3 is TGCGCCAGCAGTCCACGCCGGACAGGGGGCACTGAAGCTTTCTTT. Its protein product is CASSPRRTGGTEAFF.

The chain has TRBV7-9 and TRBJ2-7, with TRBD2 identical over 7 bases. This CDR3 spans 13 amino acids. V lost 8 bases, J lost 2 bases, and 6 bases stayed unmatched. Germline assignment: CDR1 SEHNR and CDR2 FQNEAQ (reference sequence). CDR3 in DNA: TGTGCCAGCGGTCTAGCGGTCACCTACGAGCAGTACTTC. Protein: CASGLAVTYEQYF.

This clone was counted a few times. The J gene is TRBJ2-6, the V gene TRBV2, with D perhaps matching TRBD2 (7 bases). The CDR3 has 17 amino acids. CDR1 and CDR2 from the germline V gene are SNHLY and FYNNEI. Trimming cost V 7 bases and J 0 bases, with 16 bases left between them. CDR3 residues: CASIGGALNSGANVLTF. The CDR3 region has the DNA TGTGCCAGCATAGGGGGGGCCCTGAACTCTGGGGCCAACGTCCTGACTTTC. Combining the CDR3 with reference TRBV2 and TRBJ2-6 gives the whole variable domain EPEVTQTPSHQVTQMGQEVILRCVPISNHLYFYWYRQILGQKVEFLVSFYNNEISEKSEIFDDQFSVERPDGSNFTLKIRSTKLEDSAMYFCASIGGALNSGANVLTFGAGSRLTVL.

This clone has more than one count but fewer than ten. The chain employs TRBV30 and TRBJ1-5, with D possibly TRBD1 on 5 matching bases. V lost 1 base and J 4 bases, leaving 14 bases between the germline ends. The CDR3 covers 15 residues. Germline loops: CDR1 GTSNPN, CDR2 SVGIG (reference sequence). CDR3 DNA: TGTGCCTGGAGTGGAGGGACTGGCGAGAATCAGCCCCAGCATTTT. Translation gives CAWSGGTGENQPQHF.

This clone was found a few times. The V call is TRBV5-1, the J call TRBJ1-6; possible D gene TRBD1, 5 bases. Germline CDR1 SGHRS, CDR2 YFSETQ. Between the trimmed V and J ends, which lost 3 bases and 8 bases, there was a span of 15 bases. The CDR3 totals 15 residues. The CDR3: CASSWVGGVDSPLHF. The CDR3 region has the DNA TGCGCCAGCAGCTGGGTTGGGGGGGTAGATTCACCCCTCCACTTT.

The chain carries TRBV7-8 and TRBJ2-1; the match to TRBD1 covers 7 bases. The V segment lost 6 bases and the J segment 9 bases; nucleotides outside the gene matches: 14. This CDR3 region has 15 residues. Germline-derived CDR1 and CDR2 are SGHVS and FQNEAQ. CDR3 sequence reads: CASSPDRPRGSEQFF. CDR3 DNA: TGTGCCAGCAGTCCGGACAGGCCCCGGGGCAGTGAGCAGTTCTTC.

The V gene is TRBV7-8, the J gene TRBJ1-5; D is uncertain. The CDR3 has 13 residues. Germline values: CDR1 SGHVS, CDR2 FQNEAQ. Trimming took 3 bases from V and 1 from J, leaving 4 bases between them. This CDR3 reads CASSLASNQPQHF. DNA of the CDR3: TGTGCCAGCAGCTTGGCCAGCAATCAGCCCCAGCATTTT.

The chain joins TRBV10-3 to TRBJ2-6; D possibly corresponds to TRBD1 (5 bases). Germline V gene lookup returns CDR1 ENHRY and CDR2 SYGVKD. The CDR3 spans 16 residues. The V and J ends lost 0 bases and 1 base respectively, with 7 bases between them. CDR3 sequence: CAISESRDSGANVLTF. The CDR3 region has the DNA TGTGCCATCAGTGAGTCCAGGGATTCTGGGGCCAACGTCCTGACTTTC.

The gene calls are TRBV7-9 and TRBJ2-5, with TRBD1 as a possible D gene (7 bases). This CDR3 has 15 residues. The germline V gene has CDR1 SEHNR and CDR2 FQNEAQ (reference sequence). The V end lost 0 bases, the J end lost 4 bases, and 12 bases lay between the germline ends. CDR3 nucleotide sequence: TGTGCCAGCAGCTTAGCGGAGGGGGCGCGAGAGACCCAGTACTTC. It yields the protein CASSLAEGARETQYF.